These 27 T cell receptor beta chains came from one sample sequenced in a study of human T cells and chemical hapten exposure. MiXCR, applied by TCRdb to the RACE reads, yields one record per CDR3 protein. The sample has more than 300,000 distinct CDR3 sequences; 5% to 6.5% are singletons. Indicated time point: pre-sensitization, week 0. Treatment here: therapeutic diphenylcyclopropenone sensitization with weekly scalp DPC. The starting material was whole blood, obtained in connection with sensitization to the hapten diphenylcyclopropenone (DPC). These receptors all stem from a young woman with alopecia areata. Some clones in this sample may be carry-over from other donors' samples.

This clonotype was recorded at least ten times. This rearrangement joins TRBV6-5 to TRBJ1-1, with D hard to call. This CDR3 is built from 14 residues. The germline gives CDR1 MNHEY, CDR2 SVGAGI. The ends were cut back, 2 bases at V and 3 bases at J, with 10 bases in the middle. CDR3 region: CASSYAPRDTEAFF. For the CDR3, the DNA is TGTGCCAGCAGTTACGCCCCTCGGGACACTGAAGCTTTCTTT.

This clonotype was observed a few times. The chain joins TRBV19 to TRBJ2-1; D might be TRBD2 (5 bases). CDR1 and CDR2 from the germline V gene are LNHDA and SQIVND (reference sequence). V gave up 1 base and J gave up 3 bases, with 16 bases separating them. The CDR3 has 17 residues. The CDR3 DNA sequence: TGTGCCAGTAGTATAGCAGGTTCGGGGTTACACTACAATGAGCAGTTCTTC. Its translation is CASSIAGSGLHYNEQFF.

This clonotype has just a few counts. The gene calls are TRBV4-3 and TRBJ1-4; the D is unclear. Looked up from germline, CDR1 is LGHNA and CDR2 is YSLEER. The germline V and J ends were trimmed by 1 base and 7 bases, with 13 bases remaining between them. The CDR3 consists of 15 residues. CDR3 sequence: CASSQAGRRSEKLFF. Written as DNA, the CDR3 is TGCGCCAGCAGCCAAGCCGGACGGAGGAGTGAAAAACTGTTTTTT.

This clonotype occurred many times. The V gene is TRBV29-1, the J gene TRBJ2-3; 7 nucleotides match TRBD1. J was trimmed by 1 base and V by 5 bases; bases with no gene match: 3. The CDR3 totals 13 residues. Germline assignment: CDR1 SQVTM and CDR2 ANQGSEA. In DNA, the CDR3 is TGCAGCGTTAGGGGGCAGGGCACAGATACGCAGTATTTT. Encoded protein: CSVRGQGTDTQYF.

This clonotype was seen many times. The CDR3 region has the DNA TGTGCCAGCAGCGCAGACCAGGGGGCGATGGATGAAGCTTTCTTT. This translates into CASSADQGAMDEAFF. The gene calls are TRBV3-1 and TRBJ1-1; 8 bases agree with TRBD1. This CDR3 is 15 amino acids long. From germline, CDR1 is LGHDT and CDR2 YNNKEL (reference sequence). J was trimmed by 7 bases and V by 5 bases; bases with no gene match: 12. Full variable domain (outside the CDR3, taken from reference TRBV3-1 and TRBJ1-1): DTAVSQTPKYLVTQMGNDKSIKCEQNLGHDTMYWYKQDSKKFLKIMFSYNNKELIINETVPNRFSPKSPDKAHLNLHINSLELGDSAVYFCASSADQGAMDEAFFGQGTRLTVV.

The V and J genes are TRBV5-5 and TRBJ2-7; the D call may be TRBD1 or TRBD2 (5 bases each). V was trimmed by 3 bases and J by 4 bases, leaving 17 bases between them. From germline, CDR1 is SGHKS and CDR2 YYEKEE (reference sequence). The CDR3 loop spans 15 amino acids. The CDR3 DNA follows: TGTGCCAGCAGCTGGGGGACGGAGAAGCAGTACGAGCAGTACTTC. Protein product: CASSWGTEKQYEQYF.

This clonotype was seen only a few times. The chain has TRBV4-3 and TRBJ1-6; no reliable D call. Trimming shortened V by 1 base and J by 10 bases, and 8 bases separated the two germline ends. This CDR3 region has 13 residues. Germline V CDR1 and CDR2: LGHNA, YSLEER. CDR3 nucleotide sequence: TGCGCCAGCAGCCAAGTCCGGGCATCACCCCTCCACTTT. Translated, it gives CASSQVRASPLHF.

This clonotype appeared a few times. The chain is built from TRBV29-1 and TRBJ2-7; 8 positions match TRBD2. CDR1 and CDR2 (germline): SQVTM, ANQGSEA. The CDR3 is 10 residues long. V gave up 4 bases and J gave up 7 bases; unmatched junction bases: 0. The CDR3 sequence: CSVVAGEQYF. The DNA of the CDR3 is TGCAGCGTTGTAGCGGGAGAGCAGTACTTC.

The chain couples TRBV12-3 or TRBV12-4 to TRBJ1-1; possible D gene TRBD1, 6 bases. V was shortened by 10 bases and J by 0 bases, with 12 bases between the two germline ends. The CDR3 contains 13 residues. DNA for the CDR3: TGTGCCATGAGCAGGGGATTGAACACTGAAGCTTTCTTT. This encodes CAMSRGLNTEAFF.

This chain connects TRBV12-3 or TRBV12-4 to TRBJ2-1; the match to TRBD2 covers 8 bases. The CDR3 contains 14 residues. After removal of 3 bases from V and 10 bases from J, the junction contained 8 bases not matched to a gene. In DNA form, the CDR3 reads TGTGCCAGCAGTTTGGACGGGGGGGCACGGGAGCAGTTCTTC. It is translated as CASSLDGGAREQFF.

The chain couples TRBV7-2 to TRBJ2-3, with no clear D. Looked up from germline, CDR1 is SGHTA and CDR2 is FQGNSA. This CDR3 spans 14 amino acids. V was cut by 4 bases and J by 6 bases, with 14 bases left in between. CDR3 sequence reads: CASSSSFVADTQYF. The CDR3 DNA reads TGTGCCAGCAGCTCCTCGTTCGTCGCGGATACGCAGTATTTT.

In its sample, this clonotype was seen many times. The J gene is TRBJ2-3, the V gene TRBV24-1; no firm D call. This CDR3 has 15 residues. The germline gives CDR1 KGHDR, CDR2 SFDVKD. Deletions cut 5 bases from V and 2 bases from J, with 13 bases between. The CDR3 sequence: CATSADSRITDTQYF. In DNA form, the CDR3 reads TGTGCCACCAGTGCCGATTCCCGAATCACAGATACGCAGTATTTT.

The table lists this clonotype with a few counts. This CDR3 reads CASTLDITIDTQYF. The CDR3 region has the DNA TGTGCCAGCACCCTTGACATAACCATAGATACGCAGTATTTT. The chain links TRBV7-2 to TRBJ2-3; D gene unclear. The V end was cut by 7 bases, the J end by 5 bases, with 16 bases between. Germline V gene sequence: CDR1 SGHTA, CDR2 FQGNSA. This CDR3 is 14 amino acids long.

This clonotype appeared many times. The genes are TRBV6-5 and TRBJ1-1; D is ambiguous. Germline V CDR1 and CDR2: MNHEY, SVGAGI. CDR3 length: 13 residues. V was trimmed by 7 bases and J by 3 bases, leaving 12 bases between them. Here the CDR3 reads CASTLGADTEAFF. Here the CDR3 DNA reads TGTGCCAGCACCCTGGGAGCTGACACTGAAGCTTTCTTT.

This clonotype was found many times. This sequence joins TRBV9 and TRBJ2-3; D might be TRBD1 or TRBD2, each matching 6 bases. The CDR3 has 16 residues. Germline loops: CDR1 SGDLS, CDR2 YYNGEE. Trimming stripped 3 bases from V and 0 bases from J, with 14 bases between. CDR3 sequence (DNA): TGTGCCAGCAGCGCACGGAGGGGGGCTAGCACAGATACGCAGTATTTT. It translates to CASSARRGASTDTQYF.

This clonotype was found a few times. The chain carries TRBV4-1 and TRBJ1-2; weak D call: TRBD1 (6 bases). Trimming took off 1 base at V and 8 bases at J, with 14 bases between the two ends. The CDR3 is 14 residues long. Looked up from germline, CDR1 is MGHRA and CDR2 is YSYEKL. The CDR3 reads CASSQVSGAKGYTF. CDR3 nucleotides: TGCGCCAGCAGCCAAGTATCAGGGGCCAAGGGCTACACCTTC.

The chain carries TRBV28 and TRBJ1-1; no firm D call. The CDR3 covers 13 residues. Per the germline V gene, CDR1 is MDHEN and CDR2 is SYDVKM. The germline V and J ends were trimmed by 6 bases and 11 bases, with 19 bases remaining between them. CDR3 DNA sequence: TGTGCCAGCAGAAGGCCCGAAGCCCTTGTGGCTTTCTTT. Translation: CASRRPEALVAFF.

This chain links TRBV7-6 with TRBJ2-5, with 7 bases fitting TRBD2. Germline loops: CDR1 SGHVS, CDR2 FNYEAQ. The CDR3 is 13 amino acids. The trim removed 7 bases at V and 2 bases at J, leaving 4 bases unmatched. In nucleotides, the CDR3 is TGTGCCAGCAACCTAGCGGATCAAGAGACCCAGTACTTC. This sequence encodes CASNLADQETQYF.

The V and J genes are TRBV7-8 and TRBJ2-6; D gene unclear. Trimming shortened V by 5 bases and J by 0 bases, and 8 bases separated the two germline ends. In germline, CDR1 is SGHVS, CDR2 FQNEAQ. The CDR3 sequence is 15 residues long. CDR3 amino acids: CASSPKVSGANVLTF. CDR3 sequence (DNA): TGTGCCAGCAGCCCAAAGGTCTCTGGGGCCAACGTCCTGACTTTC.

This clonotype was detected a few times. V gene TRBV12-3 or TRBV12-4 combines with J gene TRBJ2-1; the D is unclear. The ends were cut back, 8 bases at V and 2 bases at J, with 13 bases in the middle. The CDR3 is 14 residues long. The CDR3 here is CASFGRSPYNEQFF. For the CDR3, the DNA is TGTGCCAGCTTTGGTAGGTCCCCCTACAATGAGCAGTTCTTC.

CDR3 protein: CASSQGGAPYEQYF. CDR3 bases: TGTGCCAGCAGCCAAGGGGGGGCCCCCTACGAGCAGTACTTC. This chain connects TRBV4-2 to TRBJ2-7; tentatively, D is TRBD1 or TRBD2 (6 bases each). The germline V and J ends were trimmed by 1 base and 2 bases, with 9 bases remaining between them. The CDR3 sequence is 14 residues long. Germline V gene lookup returns CDR1 LGHNA and CDR2 YNFKEQ.

The chain carries TRBV6-6 and TRBJ2-7; tentatively, D is TRBD1 (6 bases). CDR3 length: 15 residues. Trimming cost V 4 bases and J 2 bases, with 15 bases left between them. Germline CDR1 is MNHNY and CDR2 is SVGAGI (reference sequence). The CDR3 DNA is TGTGCCAGCAGTTCGAACCAGGGGTCGGCCTACGAGCAGTACTTC. Translating it yields CASSSNQGSAYEQYF.

This clonotype was detected only once. J is TRBJ2-1 and V is TRBV28; the match to TRBD2 covers 8 bases. V was clipped by 7 bases and J by 12 bases; unmatched bases: 20. The CDR3 totals 16 residues. The germline CDR1 and CDR2 sequences are MDHEN and SYDVKM. DNA of the CDR3: TGTGCCAGCACCCCCGTAGGGCTAGCGGGCGCGATAGGGCAGTTCTTC. Protein product: CASTPVGLAGAIGQFF.

The chain employs TRBV5-4 and TRBJ1-6, with 7 positions matching TRBD1. CDR3 length: 15 amino acids. With 0 bases clipped from V and 12 bases from J, the junction kept 9 bases outside the gene matches. Germline CDR1 is SGHNT and CDR2 is YYREEE (reference sequence). The CDR3 DNA sequence: TGTGCCAGCAGCTTGGCCATGACAGGGTCGGAACCCCTCCACTTT. It encodes CASSLAMTGSEPLHF. The full variable domain, completed using reference TRBV5-4 and TRBJ1-6, is ETGVTQSPTHLIKTRGQQVTLRCSSQSGHNTVSWYQQALGQGPQFIFQYYREEENGRGNFPPRFSGLQFPNYSSELNVNALELDDSALYLCASSLAMTGSEPLHFGNGTRLTVT.

The chain employs TRBV7-9 and TRBJ1-2; tentative D call: TRBD1 (6 bases). Germline assignment: CDR1 SEHNR and CDR2 FQNEAQ (reference sequence). Trimming removed 4 bases at V and 6 bases at J, with 15 bases between. The CDR3 consists of 14 residues. In DNA, the CDR3 is TGTGCCAGCAGCTCAATAGGGGGGCCCGATGGCTACACCTTC. It specifies CASSSIGGPDGYTF. Variable domain in full (rest from reference TRBV7-9 and TRBJ1-2): DTGVSQNPRHKITKRGQNVTFRCDPISEHNRLYWYRQTLGQGPEFLTYFQNEAQLEKSRLLSDRFSAERPKGSFSTLEIQRTEQGDSAMYLCASSSIGGPDGYTFGSGTRLTVV.

In its sample, this clonotype was seen a few times. The chain joins TRBV11-1 to TRBJ2-1; D may be TRBD1 (5 bases). There are 13 residues in the CDR3. Per the germline V gene, CDR1 is SGHAT and CDR2 is FQDESV (reference sequence). Deletions cut 5 bases from V and 9 bases from J, with 14 bases between. The CDR3 region is CASSRTYRPEQFF. In DNA, the CDR3 is TGTGCCAGCAGCCGTACTTACAGGCCTGAGCAGTTCTTC. The full variable domain, with the rest looked up from reference TRBV11-1 and TRBJ2-1, is EAEVAQSPRYKITEKSQAVAFWCDPISGHATLYWYRQILGQGPELLVQFQDESVVDDSQLPKDRFSAERLKGVDSTLKIQPAELGDSAMYLCASSRTYRPEQFFGPGTRLTVL.

There are a few counts of this clonotype. V gene TRBV18 combines with J gene TRBJ2-7; tentatively, D is TRBD1 (6 bases). This CDR3 has 17 residues. Germline CDR1 and CDR2: KGHSH and LQKENI. The V and J ends lost 2 bases and 5 bases respectively, with 22 bases between them. CDR3 loop: CASSPFLGAAERDEQYF. In DNA, the CDR3 is TGTGCCAGCTCACCATTCCTGGGGGCCGCTGAGAGGGACGAGCAGTACTTC.